The clone carrying this T cell receptor (beta chain) turned up a few times. What it recognizes is unknown. This sample is drawn from a study of identical twins. Findings and limits, study-wide: Carriage of fewer insertions was seen in abundant cord blood beta clonotypes, whereas memory repertoires showed none. The study found that models underestimated out-of-frame TCR alpha sharing in monozygotic twins.

CDR1 and CDR2 (germline): SGHVS, FQNEAQ. V lost 0 bases, J lost 4 bases, and 9 bases lay in between. CDR3 length: 14 amino acids. A universal primer site was incorporated via template switching, and the cDNA contained unique molecular identifiers. MiXCR, run by TCRdb on the 5' RACE reads, gives a single entry per CDR3 protein. This table holds under 300,000 distinct CDR3 sequences, more than 13% found once. The sequenced material came from memory (CD45RO+) T cells sorted from blood. V is TRBV7-8 and J is TRBJ1-1; TRBD1 might be the D (5 bases). The sequence derives from a woman between 18 and 30 years old in good health. CDR3 coding DNA: TGTGCCAGCAGCTTAGCGCGGGGCAGCACTGAAGCTTTCTTT. Protein sequence: CASSLARGSTEAFF.